Listed below are T cell receptor beta chains from one sample, sequenced in a study of PD-1 blockade in classical Hodgkin lymphoma. Profiling relied on immunoSEQ multiplex PCR, and the TCRdb table lists in-frame clones only, not all of them. The sample contains tens of thousands of clones, roughly 80% of which appear only once. The sample was peripheral blood mononuclear cells (PBMCs), taken before the second cycle of nivolumab. Source of these receptors: a human donor with classical Hodgkin lymphoma. Both conserved end residues are part of each CDR3. D genes are given only for firm matches. Size is stated for part of the rows, as once, few or many counts, or as a class when the clone is expanded.

d_call: .; j_call: TRBJ1-2; v_call: TRBV4-3; clone_size: .; cdr3_nt: TGCGCCAGCAGCCAAAGAGGGCGGGGGGCGGCTAACTATGGCTACACCTTC; cdr3_aa: CASSQRGRGAANYGYTF
d_call: TRBD1; j_call: TRBJ2-5; v_call: TRBV11-2; clone_size: .; cdr3_nt: TGTGCCAGCAGCTTTAGTTCGACAGGGCTTGGAGAGACCCAGTACTTC; cdr3_aa: CASSFSSTGLGETQYF
d_call: .; j_call: TRBJ1-2; v_call: TRBV19; clone_size: .; cdr3_nt: TGTGCCAGTAGTGTTCGAAGCGGGGGCTACACCTTC; cdr3_aa: CASSVRSGGYTF
d_call: .; j_call: TRBJ2-7; v_call: TRBV5-6; clone_size: .; cdr3_nt: TGTGCCAGCAGCTTCCCGGGGTACCACGAGCAGTACTTC; cdr3_aa: CASSFPGYHEQYF
d_call: .; j_call: TRBJ1-2; v_call: TRBV5-6; clone_size: .; cdr3_nt: TGTGCCAGCAGCTTGGGGGCGGACTATGGCTACACCTTC; cdr3_aa: CASSLGADYGYTF
d_call: .; j_call: TRBJ2-3; v_call: TRBV6-6; clone_size: .; cdr3_nt: TGTGCCAGCAGTGTTCCGGGACTTACCACAGATACGCAGTATTTT; cdr3_aa: CASSVPGLTTDTQYF
d_call: TRBD2; j_call: TRBJ2-7; v_call: TRBV4-2; clone_size: few; cdr3_nt: TGTGCCAGCAGCCAAGATGGGCTAGCGGGAGCCGAGCAGTACTTC; cdr3_aa: CASSQDGLAGAEQYF
d_call: TRBD1; j_call: TRBJ2-2; v_call: TRBV19; clone_size: .; cdr3_nt: TGTGCCAGTAGTCCGTGGATCGGGACAGGGGCCGGGGAGCTGTTTTTT; cdr3_aa: CASSPWIGTGAGELFF
d_call: .; j_call: TRBJ1-2; v_call: TRBV6-1; clone_size: .; cdr3_nt: TGTGCCAGCAGTGAAGGAGGTCAGATTAACTATGGCTACACCTTC; cdr3_aa: CASSEGGQINYGYTF
d_call: TRBD1; j_call: TRBJ1-1; v_call: TRBV30; clone_size: .; cdr3_nt: TGTGCCTGCCTGGAGGCCGGGACAGGGGTAATTGAAGCTTTCTTT; cdr3_aa: CACLEAGTGVIEAFF
d_call: .; j_call: TRBJ1-3; v_call: TRBV2; clone_size: .; cdr3_nt: TGTGCCAGCATCTTCCTAGGCTTAGGAAACACCATATATTTT; cdr3_aa: CASIFLGLGNTIYF
d_call: .; j_call: TRBJ1-3; v_call: TRBV11-3; clone_size: .; cdr3_nt: TGTGCCAGCAGCTTTCCTCCGAGGTTTGGAAACACCATATATTTT; cdr3_aa: CASSFPPRFGNTIYF
d_call: .; j_call: TRBJ2-7; v_call: TRBV6-1; clone_size: .; cdr3_nt: TGTGCCAGCAGTGAGGTCTATGGGATCGCGACCTACGAGCAGTACTTC; cdr3_aa: CASSEVYGIATYEQYF
d_call: .; j_call: TRBJ2-2; v_call: TRBV10-3; clone_size: .; cdr3_nt: TGTGCCATCAGTGAAAGGGTACCCGGGGAGCTGTTTTTT; cdr3_aa: CAISERVPGELFF
d_call: TRBD2; j_call: TRBJ2-5; v_call: TRBV28; clone_size: .; cdr3_nt: TGTGCCAGCAGTTTAACGTTAAGCGGGGGCCCGTACCAAGAGACCCAGTACTTC; cdr3_aa: CASSLTLSGGPYQETQYF
d_call: .; j_call: TRBJ2-3; v_call: TRBV7-7; clone_size: once; cdr3_nt: TGTGCTAGCAGCTTAGTCGTAGGGTCGGATACGCAGTATTTT; cdr3_aa: CASSLVVGSDTQYF
d_call: .; j_call: TRBJ1-1; v_call: TRBV10-3; clone_size: once; cdr3_nt: TGTGCCATCAGTGATCGGGGGGGGAACACTGAAGCTTTCTTT; cdr3_aa: CAISDRGGNTEAFF
d_call: TRBD1; j_call: TRBJ1-2; v_call: TRBV9; clone_size: .; cdr3_nt: TGTGCCAGCAGCGTTTCCGGGACAGGTGGAAATGGCTACACCTTC; cdr3_aa: CASSVSGTGGNGYTF
d_call: .; j_call: TRBJ2-7; v_call: TRBV4-1; clone_size: .; cdr3_nt: TGCGCCAGCAGCCTTTACGATACGGGCGGCTACGAGCAGTACTTC; cdr3_aa: CASSLYDTGGYEQYF
d_call: .; j_call: TRBJ1-2; v_call: TRBV11-3; clone_size: .; cdr3_nt: TGTGCCAGCAGCTTAGACGACAGCGAGTCTAACTATGGCTACACCTTC; cdr3_aa: CASSLDDSESNYGYTF
d_call: .; j_call: TRBJ2-2; v_call: TRBV5-8; clone_size: once; cdr3_nt: TGTGCCAGCAGCCCGAGATCGAACACCGGGGAGCTGTTTTTT; cdr3_aa: CASSPRSNTGELFF
d_call: TRBD1; j_call: TRBJ2-5; v_call: TRBV28; clone_size: .; cdr3_nt: TGTGCCAGCAGCAAACAGGGGGCTATGGTCCAGTACTTC; cdr3_aa: CASSKQGAMVQYF
d_call: .; j_call: TRBJ2-3; v_call: TRBV19; clone_size: .; cdr3_nt: TGTGCCAGTAGTATGACAGGATACACAGATACGCAGTATTTT; cdr3_aa: CASSMTGYTDTQYF
d_call: .; j_call: TRBJ2-2; v_call: TRBV7-2; clone_size: few; cdr3_nt: TGTGCCAGCAGCTTAAGGGCTAGCGTGGGACTTATGAGGGAGCTGTTTTTT; cdr3_aa: CASSLRASVGLMRELFF
d_call: .; j_call: TRBJ2-3; v_call: TRBV5-1; clone_size: .; cdr3_nt: TGCGCCAGCAGCTTGGACGGGAATACGGCAGATACGCAGTATTTT; cdr3_aa: CASSLDGNTADTQYF
d_call: .; j_call: TRBJ2-5; v_call: TRBV19; clone_size: once; cdr3_nt: TGTGCCAGTAGTATAACCGGAGGGGGGCAAGAGACCCAGTACTTC; cdr3_aa: CASSITGGGQETQYF
d_call: .; j_call: TRBJ1-6; v_call: TRBV11-3; clone_size: .; cdr3_nt: TGTGCCAGCAGCACAGGATTCTCCTATAATTCACCCCTCCACTTT; cdr3_aa: CASSTGFSYNSPLHF
d_call: .; j_call: TRBJ1-4; v_call: TRBV19; clone_size: .; cdr3_nt: TGTGCCAGTAGGGGAAGAGACAGATTAACTGCAACTAATGAAAAACTGTTTTTT; cdr3_aa: CASRGRDRLTATNEKLFF
d_call: TRBD1; j_call: TRBJ1-3; v_call: TRBV28; clone_size: once; cdr3_nt: TGTGCCAGCAGCATGACAGGGCCCTCTGGAAACACCATATATTTT; cdr3_aa: CASSMTGPSGNTIYF
d_call: .; j_call: TRBJ1-2; v_call: TRBV29-1; clone_size: .; cdr3_nt: TGCAGCGCCCGCCGCGGTGAAGGCTCTGGCTACACCTTC; cdr3_aa: CSARRGEGSGYTF
d_call: TRBD1; j_call: TRBJ2-2; v_call: TRBV19; clone_size: .; cdr3_nt: TGTGCCAGTAGACCATTGGGGACAGGTCTTAACACCGGGGAGCTGTTTTTT; cdr3_aa: CASRPLGTGLNTGELFF
d_call: TRBD2; j_call: TRBJ2-5; v_call: TRBV4-1; clone_size: .; cdr3_nt: TGCGCCAGCAGCCAAGGACTAGCGGGGGGTTTTGGGGAGACCCAGTACTTC; cdr3_aa: CASSQGLAGGFGETQYF
d_call: .; j_call: TRBJ2-7; v_call: TRBV30; clone_size: .; cdr3_nt: TGTGCCTGGAGTGTACGTTTACCCTACGAGCAGTACTTC; cdr3_aa: CAWSVRLPYEQYF